These T cell receptor beta chains were read from a single sample in a study of breast tumors, draining lymph nodes, adjacent tissues. TCRdb re-called the multiplex PCR reads through MiXCR, storing one row per CDR3 protein. This repertoire shows approximately 210,000 distinct CDR3 sequences, around 34% found once; its top ten account for 3% to 4%. Sequencing was performed on axillary lymph node tissue. These receptor sequences come from a female donor with breast cancer. Some clones in this sample may be carry-over from other donors' samples. CDR3s include the opening cysteine and the closing phenylalanine or tryptophan. The D gene is left open where the match is weak. Where a row states a size, it is once, few, many or the class of an expanded clone; other rows omit it.

D: .; V: TRBV6-2/TRBV6-3; size: many; J: TRBJ1-2; CDR3: CASSYMTVPMYGYTF; DNA: TGTGCCAGCAGTTACATGACTGTACCTATGTATGGCTACACCTTC
D: .; V: TRBV6-5; size: few; J: TRBJ2-1; CDR3: CASSQNPSGTYNEQFF; DNA: TGTGCCAGCAGTCAGAATCCATCAGGGACCTACAATGAGCAGTTCTTC
D: .; V: TRBV6-1; size: .; J: TRBJ2-3; CDR3: CASRLRDTQYF; DNA: TGTGCTAGTCGCCTTAGGGATACGCAGTATTTT
D: .; V: TRBV5-4; size: few; J: TRBJ1-4; CDR3: CASSLAVNEKLFF; DNA: TGTGCCAGCAGCTTGGCCGTAAATGAAAAACTGTTTTTT
D: TRBD2; V: TRBV29-1; size: many; J: TRBJ2-3; CDR3: CSTTSGGALDTQYF; DNA: TGCAGCACGACTAGCGGGGGGGCTTTAGATACGCAGTATTTT
D: TRBD1; V: TRBV7-3; size: .; J: TRBJ2-3; CDR3: CASSFDRGNNEQYF; DNA: TGTGCCAGCAGCTTCGACAGGGGGAACAATGAGCAGTATTTT
D: .; V: TRBV19; size: many; J: TRBJ2-3; CDR3: CASSIGSPSTDTQYF; DNA: TGTGCCAGTAGTATAGGTTCTCCGAGCACAGATACGCAGTATTTT
D: TRBD2; V: TRBV5-6; size: .; J: TRBJ2-3; CDR3: CASSLGLAGRTDTQYF; DNA: TGTGCCAGCAGCTTGGGACTAGCGGGTCGGACAGATACGCAGTATTTT
D: .; V: TRBV10-1; size: .; J: TRBJ2-3; CDR3: CASSEPRGYSGSTDTQYF; DNA: TGCGCCAGCAGTGAGCCAAGGGGCTATAGCGGTAGCACAGATACGCAGTATTTT
D: .; V: TRBV5-5; size: many; J: TRBJ1-2; CDR3: CASSLIRSVGYTF; DNA: TGTGCCAGCAGCTTGATTCGATCGGTAGGCTACACCTTC
D: .; V: TRBV15; size: many; J: TRBJ2-7; CDR3: CATSREAAAYEQYF; DNA: TGTGCCACCAGCAGAGAGGCAGCAGCCTACGAGCAGTACTTC
D: TRBD1; V: TRBV30; size: .; J: TRBJ1-6; CDR3: CAWKISGGSPLHF; DNA: TGTGCCTGGAAAATCTCAGGGGGATCACCCCTCCACTTT
D: TRBD1; V: TRBV20-1; size: many; J: TRBJ2-5; CDR3: CSAPRTGSETQYF; DNA: TGCAGTGCCCCTAGGACAGGGTCTGAGACCCAGTACTTC
D: .; V: TRBV6-1; size: many; J: TRBJ1-6; CDR3: CASSEMGYNSPLHF; DNA: TGTGCCAGCAGTGAAATGGGTTATAATTCACCCCTCCACTTT
D: TRBD1; V: TRBV7-9; size: many; J: TRBJ2-7; CDR3: CASRAGTGSYEQYF; DNA: TGTGCCAGCAGGGCCGGGACAGGCTCCTACGAGCAGTACTTC
D: .; V: TRBV3-1; size: few; J: TRBJ2-7; CDR3: CASSLRMVSVYEQYF; DNA: TGTGCCAGCAGCCTGCGGATGGTTAGCGTTTACGAGCAGTACTTC
D: .; V: TRBV15; size: few; J: TRBJ1-6; CDR3: CATKGGGNNSPLHF; DNA: TGTGCCACTAAAGGGGGGGGCAATAATTCACCCCTCCACTTT
D: TRBD1; V: TRBV5-4; size: many; J: TRBJ1-2; CDR3: CASTPLSGTGASYGYTF; DNA: TGTGCCAGCACCCCACTCTCCGGGACAGGGGCCTCCTATGGCTACACCTTC
D: TRBD1; V: TRBV12-5; size: .; J: TRBJ1-4; CDR3: CASAIARDRNEKLFF; DNA: TGTGCTAGTGCCATCGCCCGGGACAGAAATGAAAAACTGTTTTTT
D: TRBD2; V: TRBV11-3; size: .; J: TRBJ2-5; CDR3: CASSLGGPNGETQYF; DNA: TGTGCCAGCAGCTTGGGAGGGCCGAACGGTGAGACCCAGTACTTC
D: TRBD2; V: TRBV3-1; size: .; J: TRBJ2-1; CDR3: CASSVLAGGNNEQFF; DNA: TGTGCCAGCAGCGTTCTAGCGGGAGGGAACAATGAGCAGTTCTTC
D: TRBD2; V: TRBV24-1; size: .; J: TRBJ2-3; CDR3: CATSPTSGASDTQYF; DNA: TGTGCCACCAGTCCCACTAGCGGGGCATCAGATACGCAGTATTTT
D: .; V: TRBV6-1; size: many; J: TRBJ1-5; CDR3: CASSDLGRGSNQPQHF; DNA: TGTGCCAGCAGTGATTTGGGGAGGGGTAGCAATCAGCCCCAGCATTTT
D: .; V: TRBV7-2; size: few; J: TRBJ1-5; CDR3: CARPPSGPQHF; DNA: TGTGCTAGACCGCCATCCGGGCCCCAGCATTTT
D: .; V: TRBV6-6; size: many; J: TRBJ1-2; CDR3: CASNPLGGTGGYTF; DNA: TGTGCCAGCAATCCCTTGGGAGGAACGGGTGGCTACACCTTC
D: .; V: TRBV5-1; size: many; J: TRBJ2-1; CDR3: CASSIGTANNEQFF; DNA: TGCGCCAGCAGCATAGGGACTGCCAACAATGAGCAGTTCTTC
D: TRBD2; V: TRBV27; size: .; J: TRBJ2-7; CDR3: CASSLFGITSGSMDEQYF; DNA: TGTGCCAGCAGTTTATTTGGGATAACTAGCGGGAGTATGGACGAGCAGTACTTC
D: .; V: TRBV11-2; size: many; J: TRBJ2-1; CDR3: CASSGGLIQGEQFF; DNA: TGTGCCAGCAGCGGGGGCCTAATACAGGGTGAGCAGTTCTTC
D: .; V: TRBV7-6; size: .; J: TRBJ2-2; CDR3: CASSPRGADGELFF; DNA: TGTGCCAGCAGCCCCCGGGGCGCTGACGGGGAGCTGTTTTTT
D: TRBD2; V: TRBV4-3; size: many; J: TRBJ2-4; CDR3: CASSQDERGGRNIQYF; DNA: TGCGCCAGCAGCCAAGACGAGCGGGGGGGCCGAAACATTCAGTACTTC
D: TRBD2; V: TRBV11-3; size: many; J: TRBJ2-2; CDR3: CASSGTRAGELFF; DNA: TGTGCCAGCAGCGGGACTAGGGCCGGGGAGCTGTTTTTT
D: TRBD1; V: TRBV18; size: many; J: TRBJ2-7; CDR3: CASSDRGHEQYF; DNA: TGTGCCAGCTCAGACAGGGGACACGAGCAGTACTTC
D: TRBD2; V: TRBV5-8; size: many; J: TRBJ2-3; CDR3: CASSQRTSGTDTQYF; DNA: TGTGCCAGCAGCCAAAGGACTAGCGGCACAGATACGCAGTATTTT
D: .; V: TRBV29-1; size: .; J: TRBJ1-3; CDR3: CSVGQSGNTIYF; DNA: TGCAGCGTAGGACAGAGTGGAAACACCATATATTTT
D: .; V: TRBV6-1; size: .; J: TRBJ2-7; CDR3: CASSEDGGLGYEQYF; DNA: TGTGCCAGCAGTGAAGACGGGGGATTGGGCTACGAGCAGTACTTC
D: TRBD1; V: TRBV5-6; size: once; J: TRBJ1-3; CDR3: CASSLGTGGAGNTIYF; DNA: TGTGCCAGCAGCTTGGGGACAGGGGGCGCTGGAAACACCATATATTTT